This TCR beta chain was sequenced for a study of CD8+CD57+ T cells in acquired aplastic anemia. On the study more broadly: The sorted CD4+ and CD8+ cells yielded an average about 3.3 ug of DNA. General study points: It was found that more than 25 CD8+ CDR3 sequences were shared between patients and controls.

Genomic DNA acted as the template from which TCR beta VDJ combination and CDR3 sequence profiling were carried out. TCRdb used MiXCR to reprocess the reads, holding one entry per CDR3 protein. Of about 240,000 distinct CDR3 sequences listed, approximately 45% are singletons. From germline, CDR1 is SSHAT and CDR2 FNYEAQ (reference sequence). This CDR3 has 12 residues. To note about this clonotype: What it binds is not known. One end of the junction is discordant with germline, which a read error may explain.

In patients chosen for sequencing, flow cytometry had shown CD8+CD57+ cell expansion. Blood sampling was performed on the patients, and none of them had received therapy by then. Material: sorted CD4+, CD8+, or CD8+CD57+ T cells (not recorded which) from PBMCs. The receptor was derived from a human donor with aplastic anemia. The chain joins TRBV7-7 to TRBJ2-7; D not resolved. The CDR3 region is CASSFRSQEQYF. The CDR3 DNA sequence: TGTGCTAGCAGCTTTCGCAGTCAAGAGCAGTACTTC. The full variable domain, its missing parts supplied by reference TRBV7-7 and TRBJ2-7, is GAGVSQSPRYKVTKRGQDVTLRCDPISSHATLYWYQQALGQGPEFLTYFNYEAQPDKSGLPSDRFSAERPEGSISTLTIQRTEQRDSAMYRCASSFRSQEQYFGPGTRLTVT.